Presented here are 18 T cell receptor beta chains from one specimen sequenced in a study of T cell responses to AZD1222 COVID-19 vaccine. Assay used: immunoSEQ multiplex PCR; TCRdb lists only in-frame clones, some missing. The sample has approximately 75,000 clones; roughly 84% are singletons. Source: peripheral blood, taken 28 days after the second AZD1222 dose. The receptor set was obtained from an adult who received the AZD1222 COVID-19 vaccine.

The rearrangement uses TRBV14 and TRBJ2-2; D could derive from TRBD1 or TRBD2 (5 bases each). The V gene's germline CDR1 is SGHDN and CDR2 FVKESK. Between the trimmed V and J ends, which lost 8 bases and 0 bases, there was a span of 10 bases. There are 14 residues in the CDR3. For the CDR3, the DNA is TGTGCCAGCTCTCGAGGGGCGAACACCGGGGAGCTGTTTTTT. It specifies CASSRGANTGELFF.

DNA for the CDR3: TGTGCCAGCAGCTTCAGGGACCCCTACGAGCAGTACTTC. It translates to CASSFRDPYEQYF. The chain is built from TRBV5-5 and TRBJ2-7; the D gene could be TRBD1 or TRBD2 (5 bases each). CDR3 length: 13 amino acids. Germline CDR1 and CDR2: SGHKS and YYEKEE (reference sequence). Trimming removed 2 bases from V and 2 bases from J, with 8 bases in between.

This clone was seen only a few times. This sequence joins TRBV30 and TRBJ2-3, with unresolved D. This CDR3 region has 13 residues. Trimming took 1 base from V and 0 from J, leaving 5 bases between them. Germline lookup yields CDR1 GTSNPN and CDR2 SVGIG (reference sequence). CDR3 nucleotide sequence: TGTGCCTGGAGTGGAGCAAGCACAGATACGCAGTATTTT. This sequence encodes CAWSGASTDTQYF.

Here the CDR3 DNA reads TGTGCCAGCAGCTTAGGGACTAGTTTCTACGAGCAGTACTTC. This sequence encodes CASSLGTSFYEQYF. The chain employs TRBV7-9 and TRBJ2-7; 7 nucleotides line up with TRBD2. The length of the CDR3 is 14 residues. The germline CDR1 and CDR2 sequences are SEHNR and FQNEAQ (reference sequence). The trim removed 1 base at V and 3 bases at J, leaving 3 bases unmatched.

The chain is built from TRBV24-1 and TRBJ2-5, with D unclear. The CDR3 is 11 residues long. From germline, CDR1 is KGHDR and CDR2 SFDVKD. Trimming took off 4 bases at V and 4 bases at J, with 3 bases between the two ends. The CDR3 loop is CATSDTETQYF. The DNA for the CDR3 is TGTGCCACCAGTGACACAGAGACCCAGTACTTC.

The V and J genes are TRBV4-1 and TRBJ2-5; 12 bases are shared with TRBD2. CDR1 is MGHRA, CDR2 YSYEKL, per germline. The CDR3 contains 16 residues. V shed 2 bases and J 3 bases; nucleotides not matched to a gene: 4. The CDR3 DNA reads as TGCGCCAGCAGCCAAACTAGCGGGGGGCCGGAAGAGACCCAGTACTTC. It encodes CASSQTSGGPEETQYF.

The chain combines TRBV19 with TRBJ1-2; D is unclear. There are 13 residues in the CDR3. V was cut by 3 bases and J by 5 bases, with 10 bases left in between. The germline CDR1 and CDR2 sequences are LNHDA and SQIVND (reference sequence). In DNA form, the CDR3 reads TGTGCCAGTAGTATCAATTCGTGGTATGGCTACACCTTC. Translating it yields CASSINSWYGYTF.

The V and J genes are TRBV7-8 and TRBJ1-5; possible D gene TRBD1, 6 bases. Germline V gene lookup returns CDR1 SGHVS and CDR2 FQNEAQ. Trimming pared 6 bases from V and 6 bases from J, leaving 15 bases between. The length of the CDR3 is 14 residues. This chain's CDR3 is CASSMGGGGQPQHF. The CDR3 region has the DNA TGTGCCAGCAGTATGGGAGGGGGAGGTCAGCCCCAGCATTTT.

The V gene is TRBV7-9, the J gene TRBJ1-6; no clear D. CDR3 length: 13 residues. Germline values: CDR1 SEHNR, CDR2 FQNEAQ (reference sequence). Trimming stripped 5 bases from V and 7 bases from J, with 9 bases between. CDR3 sequence (DNA): TGTGCCAGCAGCAAAGTAGACAATTCACCCCTCCACTTT. This gives the protein CASSKVDNSPLHF.

In the case of this clone: The same CDR3 also results from other DNA sequences found in this sample. The chain combines TRBV13 with TRBJ1-2, with 8 positions matching TRBD1. This CDR3 region has 17 residues. J was trimmed by 8 bases and V by 9 bases; bases with no gene match: 23. The germline V gene encodes CDR1 PRHDT and CDR2 FYEKMQ (reference sequence). The CDR3, as DNA: TGTGCCAGTAGCGTAACCGTCGGGTTGGGGACAGGAGAAGGCTACACCTTC. Translated, it gives CASSVTVGLGTGEGYTF.

The chain employs TRBV10-3 and TRBJ1-6; TRBD1 matches at 7 bases. The CDR3 runs 14 residues. V gave up 4 bases and J gave up 5 bases; unmatched junction bases: 2. Germline-derived CDR1 and CDR2 are ENHRY and SYGVKD. The CDR3 region has the DNA TGTGCCATCAGTGTGGGACAGAATAATTCACCCCTCCACTTT. Its translation is CAISVGQNNSPLHF.

A single count supports this clone. V gene TRBV27 combines with J gene TRBJ1-4; D gene unclear. V lost 0 bases and J 7 bases, leaving 6 bases between the germline ends. CDR1 MNHEY and CDR2 SMNVEV come from the germline V gene (reference sequence). This CDR3 has 13 residues. The CDR3 nucleotides are TGTGCCAGCAGTTTATCTAGGGTTGAAAAACTGTTTTTT. It codes for CASSLSRVEKLFF.

Here the CDR3 reads CASSPEARVQETQYF. As DNA, the CDR3 is TGTGCCAGCAGCCCAGAGGCCAGGGTCCAAGAGACCCAGTACTTC. The chain is built from TRBV11-2 and TRBJ2-5, with D possibly being TRBD1 (5 bases). This CDR3 spans 15 amino acids. Germline values: CDR1 SGHAT, CDR2 FQNNGV. Trimming cost V 5 bases and J 1 base, with 14 bases left between them.

The chain links TRBV27 to TRBJ1-2; D perhaps matches TRBD1 (5 bases). The germline V and J ends were trimmed by 5 bases and 8 bases, with 15 bases remaining between them. Germline CDR1 is MNHEY and CDR2 is SMNVEV (reference sequence). The CDR3 consists of 13 residues. The CDR3 reads CASSRAQGEGYTF. CDR3 nucleotides: TGTGCCAGCAGTCGGGCTCAAGGGGAAGGCTACACCTTC.

The V and J genes are TRBV25-1 and TRBJ1-5, with D possibly TRBD1 on 5 matching bases. The CDR3 sequence is 15 residues long. V was cut by 6 bases and J by 3 bases, with 15 bases left in between. Germline assignment: CDR1 MGHDK and CDR2 SYGVNS. Here the CDR3 reads CASRGDGAINQPQHF. CDR3 coding DNA: TGTGCCAGCAGGGGGGATGGAGCTATCAATCAGCCCCAGCATTTT.

The rearrangement joins TRBV11-3 to TRBJ2-3, with D possibly matching TRBD1 (6 bases). The V and J ends lost 4 bases and 0 bases respectively, with 8 bases between them. The germline gives CDR1 SGHNT, CDR2 YENEEA. This CDR3 has 14 residues. CDR3 protein: CASSSGTSTDTQYF. The CDR3 region has the DNA TGTGCCAGCAGCTCCGGGACAAGCACAGATACGCAGTATTTT.

The chain uses TRBV7-2 and TRBJ2-3; D gene uncertain. Germline CDR1 and CDR2: SGHTA and FQGNSA. Trimming cost V 5 bases and J 2 bases, with 8 bases left between them. The CDR3 is 13 amino acids. The CDR3 DNA is TGTGCCAGCAGCCCCGTCTACACAGATACGCAGTATTTT. This translates into CASSPVYTDTQYF.

The chain combines TRBV5-4 with TRBJ2-3; no reliable D call. This CDR3 has 15 amino acids. Trimming stripped 0 bases from V and 0 bases from J, with 8 bases between. Germline CDR1 and CDR2: SGHNT and YYREEE (reference sequence). CDR3 protein: CASSLAPASTDTQYF. CDR3 bases: TGTGCCAGCAGCTTGGCCCCGGCTAGCACAGATACGCAGTATTTT.